The clone carrying this T cell receptor (beta chain) has just a few counts. This entry is derived from a study of blood T cell repertoires in COVID-19. Assay used: immunoSEQ multiplex PCR; TCRdb lists only in-frame clones, some missing. The table records 170,000 or so clones, 80% to 85% of them present only once. CDR3 length equals 16 residues. V trimming: 4 bases; J trimming: 3 bases; junction bases outside the gene matches: 4. Germline V gene data show CDR1 as LGHDT and CDR2 as YNNKEL (reference sequence). Sequenced input: peripheral blood. This TCR was sampled from a young man with active or convalescent COVID-19. V gene TRBV3-1 (or the pseudogene TRBV3-2) combines with J gene TRBJ2-3; 13 nucleotides line up with TRBD2. In DNA, the CDR3 is TGTGCCAGCAGCCCCCAGACTAGCGGGGGGACAGATACGCAGTATTTT. This gives the protein CASSPQTSGGTDTQYF.